A selection of T cell receptor beta chains follows, all from one sample in a study of blood T cell repertoires in COVID-19. The data were produced by immunoSEQ multiplex PCR, yet TCRdb's version contains in-frame clones alone and is incomplete. The table shows 250,000 or so clones, with roughly 80% occurring only once. Sequenced input: peripheral blood. These receptors originate from a woman aged 18 to 35 with acute or convalescent COVID-19. The CDR3 runs from the conserved cysteine through the conserved F or W. The D gene is left open where the match is weak. Size is omitted from some rows. Given values are once, few, many or a class for expanded clones.

V	D	J	size	DNA	CDR3
TRBV29-1	TRBD1	TRBJ2-3	.	TGCAGCGTGGGGACAGGGGTTATGAATACGCAGTATTTT	CSVGTGVMNTQYF
TRBV5-1	TRBD1	TRBJ1-6	few	TGCGCCAGCAGCTTGGGGACAGGAGATAATTCACCCCTCCACTTT	CASSLGTGDNSPLHF
TRBV6-2/TRBV6-3	TRBD1	TRBJ1-1	.	TGTGCCAGCAGCCTACCCCCCTGGACAGGGAACACTGAAGCTTTCTTT	CASSLPPWTGNTEAFF
TRBV29-1	TRBD1	TRBJ2-1	once	TGCAGCGTTGAAGATTTGGTTGCCAGACAGGGGTCTTTCAATGAGCAGTTCTTC	CSVEDLVARQGSFNEQFF
TRBV5-1	TRBD1	TRBJ1-1	.	TGCGCCAGCTGGGACAGGGGAAGGAACACTGAAGCTTTCTTT	CASWDRGRNTEAFF
TRBV3-1/TRBV3-2	.	TRBJ2-1	.	TGTGCCAGCAGCCGGCGGAATGAGCAGTTCTTC	CASSRRNEQFF
TRBV6-2/TRBV6-3	.	TRBJ1-5	once	TGTGCCAGCAGTCTGGGGGGGCCCAATCAGCCCCAGCATTTT	CASSLGGPNQPQHF
TRBV21-1	.	TRBJ2-2	.	TGTGCCAGCAGCAAAGGCAAGGGGGCGTGTTGCAGTACCGGGGAGCTGTTTTTT	CASSKGKGACCSTGELFF
TRBV18	TRBD1	TRBJ1-2	few	TGTGCCAGCTCAGCGGCGGGCAGGGGGCTTAATGGCTACACCTTC	CASSAAGRGLNGYTF
TRBV7-8	TRBD2	TRBJ2-5	.	TGTGCCAGCAGCGCCCGATCCCTAGCGGCCCAAGAGACCCAGTACTTC	CASSARSLAAQETQYF
TRBV25-1	TRBD2	TRBJ2-7	.	TGTGCCAGCAGTTCGGGACTAGCGGTCCCCAAGCAGTACTTC	CASSSGLAVPKQYF
TRBV6-6	.	TRBJ2-3	.	TGTGCCAGCAGTTACTCGGACTACTCCATCACAGATACGCAGTATTTT	CASSYSDYSITDTQYF
TRBV7-6	TRBD1	TRBJ1-4	.	TGTGCCAGCAGCCGCGGACAGGGGACTAATGAAAAACTGTTTTTT	CASSRGQGTNEKLFF
TRBV4-3	TRBD1	TRBJ1-1	.	TGCGCCAGCAGCCACGGTCCAGGGGGCCCTGAAGCTTTCTTT	CASSHGPGGPEAFF
TRBV12-3/TRBV12-4	.	TRBJ2-3	.	TGTGCCAGCAGTCCCCTGTCCGATACGCAGTATTTT	CASSPLSDTQYF
TRBV18	.	TRBJ2-5	.	TGTGCCAGCTCACCCACAGCATTTGGAGAGACCCAGTACTTC	CASSPTAFGETQYF
TRBV28	TRBD1	TRBJ1-6	.	TGTGCCAGCTTTAGTCGGACAGGGAGGAATTCACCCCTCCACTTT	CASFSRTGRNSPLHF
TRBV7-3	TRBD2	TRBJ2-1	.	TGTGCCAGCAGCTTAGAGGCGGGAGGTCACAATGAGCAGTTCTTC	CASSLEAGGHNEQFF
TRBV7-2	TRBD2	TRBJ2-1	once	TGTGCCAGCAGCTTAGCCGGGACTAGCGGCTCCTACAATGAGCAGTTCTTC	CASSLAGTSGSYNEQFF
TRBV28	TRBD1	TRBJ1-5	once	TGTGCCAGCAGTTTGCGGGACAGACCGAATCAGCCCCAGCATTTT	CASSLRDRPNQPQHF
TRBV19	TRBD1	TRBJ1-2	.	TGTGCCAGTAGTATCCTCGGACAGGCCTATGGCTACACCTTC	CASSILGQAYGYTF
TRBV6-5	TRBD1	TRBJ1-2	.	TGTGCCAGCAGGGGGACAGCGTCCTACACCTTC	CASRGTASYTF
TRBV30	.	TRBJ1-2	.	TGTGCCTGGAGCGGGGGGGGCATTGGCTACACCTTC	CAWSGGGIGYTF
TRBV4-3	.	TRBJ1-1	.	TGCGCCAGCAGCCAAGACTTGGAGGGAATCACTGAAGCTTTCTTT	CASSQDLEGITEAFF
TRBV27	.	TRBJ2-4	once	TGTGCCAGCACTGTCGGGATTACCAAAAACATTCAGTACTTC	CASTVGITKNIQYF
TRBV29-1	TRBD2	TRBJ2-2	.	TGCAGCGTTGAACGGGCGGGAGGCCCCGGGGAGCTGTTTTTT	CSVERAGGPGELFF
TRBV3-1/TRBV3-2	TRBD1	TRBJ1-1	.	TGTGCCAGCACCCCGGGACAGTATAACACTGAAGCTTTCTTT	CASTPGQYNTEAFF
TRBV13	TRBD1	TRBJ2-1	.	TGTGCCAGCAGCATGCGCTGGGACAGGGTTCGGGGTGAGCAGTTCTTC	CASSMRWDRVRGEQFF
TRBV3-1/TRBV3-2	.	TRBJ1-2	.	TGTGCCAGCAGCCAAGACCGCTCCGGGGTTGGTGGCTACACCTTC	CASSQDRSGVGGYTF
TRBV12-3/TRBV12-4	TRBD1	TRBJ1-2	.	TGTGCCAGCAGTTCAGACAGGGACTATGGCTACACCTTC	CASSSDRDYGYTF
TRBV2	TRBD2	TRBJ2-1	.	TGTGCCAACTACGGGACTAGCGGGAGCACCCCTCCCTACAATGAGCAGTTCTTC	CANYGTSGSTPPYNEQFF
TRBV19	TRBD2	TRBJ2-1	.	TGTGCCAGTAGTGTAGGACTAGCGGGAGGTAGCTCCTACAATGAGCAGTTCTTC	CASSVGLAGGSSYNEQFF
TRBV30	.	TRBJ1-5	.	TGTGCCTGGAGTCGGGACAACCTTTACAATCAGCCCCAGCATTTT	CAWSRDNLYNQPQHF
TRBV9	.	TRBJ2-1	.	TGTGCCAGCAGCGTGTCTCAGGGTTTTCCCCTTGAGCAGTTCTTC	CASSVSQGFPLEQFF
TRBV27	.	TRBJ1-2	.	TGTGCCAGCAGTTTAAGGGGCACGGACTATGGCTACACCTTC	CASSLRGTDYGYTF
TRBV7-2	TRBD1	TRBJ1-3	.	TGTGCCAGCAGCCCGCAGGGGGCGCGAGGAAACACCATATATTTT	CASSPQGARGNTIYF
TRBV19	TRBD2	TRBJ2-2	.	TGTGCCAGTACTGTTATAGCGGGATATCAGAACACCGGGGAGCTGTTTTTT	CASTVIAGYQNTGELFF
TRBV7-8	.	TRBJ2-2	.	TGTGCCAGCAGACCATTTTCGGGACAAAACACCGGGGAGCTGTTTTTT	CASRPFSGQNTGELFF
TRBV28	TRBD1	TRBJ1-1	.	TGTGCCAGCAGTGGGACAGGGGTGAACACTGAAGCTTTCTTT	CASSGTGVNTEAFF
TRBV14	TRBD2	TRBJ2-3	.	TGTGCCAGCAGCCAAGTTTTGACTAGCGGGCAGGCGCAGTATTTT	CASSQVLTSGQAQYF
TRBV2	TRBD2	TRBJ2-7	.	TGTGCCACCCTGGGGGCCAGCGGGAGAATCTACTACGAGCAGTACTTC	CATLGASGRIYYEQYF
TRBV6-5	.	TRBJ1-3	.	TGTGCCAGCAGCTACCGACACGAGAGCTCTGGAAACACCATATATTTT	CASSYRHESSGNTIYF
TRBV19	TRBD1	TRBJ1-5	.	TGTGCCAGTTGTTCTGCCGGACAGGGAGGGGGGGAATCCCAGCATTTT	CASCSAGQGGGESQHF